The 6 T cell receptor beta chains below come from one sample, sequenced in a study of blood T cell repertoires in COVID-19. The repertoire was sequenced with immunoSEQ multiplex PCR; TCRdb's copy has only in-frame clones and lacks some. The table shows over 200,000 clones, with around 89% occurring only once. The sample was peripheral blood. These receptors were obtained from a man in his thirties or forties with COVID-19, enrolled during active disease.

CDR3 bases: TGTGCCAGCAGTTACGGACAGGGCAATAATGAAAAACTGTTTTTT. As protein: CASSYGQGNNEKLFF. The chain combines TRBV6-6 with TRBJ1-4; 8 bases are shared with TRBD1. CDR1 is MNHNY, CDR2 SVGAGI, per germline (reference sequence). J was trimmed by 4 bases and V by 2 bases; bases with no gene match: 3. The CDR3 sequence is 15 residues long.

V and J are TRBV28 and TRBJ1-6; TRBD1 matches at 8 bases. V was pared by 2 bases and J by 13 bases, with 10 bases of the junction left unmatched. The germline V gene has CDR1 MDHEN and CDR2 SYDVKM. The CDR3 spans 15 residues. CDR3 amino acids: CASSLPGTGAHPLHF. Here the CDR3 DNA reads TGTGCCAGCAGTTTACCTGGGACAGGCGCCCATCCCCTCCACTTT.

This clone was observed a few times. The chain couples TRBV9 to TRBJ2-2, with D possibly being TRBD2 (7 bases). Germline V CDR1 and CDR2: SGDLS, YYNGEE. The ends were cut back, 3 bases at V and 3 bases at J, with 12 bases in the middle. The CDR3 runs 15 residues. CDR3 in amino acids: CASSASGTHTGELFF. The CDR3 bases are TGTGCCAGCAGCGCGAGCGGGACACACACCGGGGAGCTGTTTTTT.

J is TRBJ1-5 and V is TRBV23-1; 7 bases fit TRBD1. TRBV23-1 is assigned to the ORF class and has an uncertain function. V shed 4 bases, J shed 1 base, and the junction held 4 bases outside the gene matches. The CDR3 is made up of 15 amino acids. The DNA for the CDR3 is TGCGCCAGCAGTCTACCGGGACAGAGCAATCAGCCCCAGCATTTT. Its protein is CASSLPGQSNQPQHF.

The gene calls are TRBV11-3 and TRBJ2-3, with a weak D call TRBD1 (6 bases). From germline, CDR1 is SGHNT and CDR2 YENEEA. This CDR3 is 15 amino acids long. V was clipped by 1 base and J by 6 bases, with 14 bases between them. The CDR3: CASSLAGQTGDTQYF. As DNA, the CDR3 is TGTGCCAGCAGCTTAGCCGGACAGACGGGGGATACGCAGTATTTT.

This chain connects TRBV5-8 to TRBJ2-1; D perhaps matches TRBD2 (7 bases). This CDR3 has 15 amino acids. V was clipped by 2 bases and J by 8 bases, with 17 bases between them. Germline values: CDR1 SGHTS, CDR2 YDEGEE. The CDR3 loop is CASSFLGGGRYEQFF. CDR3 bases: TGTGCCAGCAGCTTTCTTGGGGGGGGGCGATATGAGCAGTTCTTC.